The rows below give T cell receptor beta chains drawn from one sample of a study of blood T cell repertoires in COVID-19. The table came from immunoSEQ multiplex PCR; TCRdb's copy has only in-frame clones and leaves some out. The sample carries some 320,000 clones, 90% recorded once. Material for sequencing was PBMCs or T cells enriched from blood (not recorded which). These receptors were collected from a woman aged 30 to 39 who had been exposed to COVID-19. Both conserved end residues are part of each CDR3. D genes are given only for firm matches. Rows give clone size only sometimes, using once, few, many, or a class for an expanded clone.

V gene	clone size	J gene	D gene	CDR3 protein	CDR3 DNA
TRBV5-5	-	TRBJ1-5	-	CASSLATDQPQHF	TGTGCCAGCAGCTTGGCGACTGATCAGCCCCAGCATTTT
TRBV5-6	-	TRBJ1-5	TRBD1	CASSTTLKGASNQPQHF	TGTGCCAGCAGCACCACCTTGAAGGGGGCGAGCAATCAGCCCCAGCATTTT
TRBV13	once	TRBJ2-7	-	CASSRPRWRFHEQYF	TGTGCCAGCAGCCGCCCACGGTGGCGGTTCCACGAGCAGTACTTC
TRBV21-1	-	TRBJ1-5	-	CASSKHSYSNQPQHF	TGTGCCAGCAGCAAACACAGTTATAGCAATCAGCCCCAGCATTTT
TRBV27	once	TRBJ2-6	-	CASSLTLAGANVLTF	TGTGCCAGCAGTTTGACTCTTGCTGGGGCCAACGTCCTGACTTTC
TRBV4-2	-	TRBJ1-2	-	CASSQVGGPLNRGSYGYTF	TGTGCCAGCAGCCAAGTTGGGGGCCCATTAAACAGAGGTAGCTATGGCTACACCTTC
TRBV12-5	-	TRBJ2-1	TRBD1	CASGLQTGSNNEQFF	TGTGCTAGTGGCCTCCAGACAGGGTCCAACAATGAGCAGTTCTTC
TRBV11-2	-	TRBJ1-3	TRBD1	CASSLGGAGGNTIYF	TGTGCCAGCAGCCTAGGGGGCGCGGGGGGAAACACCATATATTTT
TRBV11-3	-	TRBJ2-3	-	CASSLGHPTDTQYF	TGTGCCAGCAGCTTAGGACACCCCACAGATACGCAGTATTTT
TRBV4-3	-	TRBJ2-1	TRBD1	CASSLGQGDYNEQFF	TGCGCCAGCAGCCTCGGACAGGGGGATTACAATGAGCAGTTCTTC
TRBV5-5	-	TRBJ1-6	TRBD1	CASSLGRRDRGNSPLHF	TGTGCCAGCAGCTTGGGGCGGCGGGACAGGGGGAATTCACCCCTCCACTTT
TRBV5-4	-	TRBJ2-5	-	CASSPGRDRETQYF	TGTGCCAGCAGCCCGGGCAGGGATAGAGAGACCCAGTACTTC
TRBV4-3	-	TRBJ2-3	-	CASSQDLEGRGADTQYF	TGCGCCAGCAGCCAAGATTTGGAGGGCCGGGGAGCAGATACGCAGTATTTT
TRBV19	-	TRBJ2-7	-	CASSIGSDSSYEQYF	TGTGCCAGTAGTATAGGGAGTGACTCGAGCTACGAGCAGTACTTC
TRBV5-5	-	TRBJ1-1	-	CASSLLQRDNTEAFF	TGTGCCAGCAGCTTGTTACAGCGGGATAACACTGAAGCTTTCTTT
TRBV19	once	TRBJ1-1	-	CASSIGALNTEAFF	TGTGCCAGTAGTATAGGGGCCCTCAACACTGAAGCTTTCTTT
TRBV12-3/TRBV12-4	-	TRBJ1-3	-	CASSSDTRNTIYF	TGTGCCAGCAGTTCAGACACCAGAAACACCATATATTTT
TRBV2	-	TRBJ2-5	-	CASRGGLYTSVETQYF	TGTGCCAGCAGGGGAGGACTTTACACGAGTGTAGAGACCCAGTACTTC
TRBV10-3	-	TRBJ1-6	-	CAISEAGAIESPLHF	TGTGCCATCAGTGAGGCGGGGGCGATAGAATCACCCCTCCACTTT
TRBV5-4	-	TRBJ2-5	TRBD2	CASSPWTSGGRGTQYF	TGTGCCAGCAGCCCCTGGACTAGCGGGGGGCGCGGGACCCAGTACTTC
TRBV5-6	-	TRBJ2-3	-	CASSPDAGRVDTQYF	TGTGCCAGCAGCCCGGACGCCGGGCGGGTGGATACGCAGTATTTT
TRBV2	-	TRBJ1-1	-	CASSEDSLSGGAFF	TGTGCCAGCAGTGAAGACTCTCTTAGTGGCGGAGCTTTCTTT
TRBV29-1	-	TRBJ2-3	-	CSVGRFRVGDTQYF	TGCAGCGTTGGAAGGTTCAGGGTAGGAGATACGCAGTATTTT
TRBV21-1	-	TRBJ1-6	-	CASSKEWDTGCSPLHF	TGTGCCAGCAGCAAAGAGTGGGACACAGGTTGTTCACCCCTCCACTTT
TRBV5-1	-	TRBJ1-6	-	CASSLAGGGADYNSPLHF	TGCGCCAGCAGCTTGGCCGGAGGGGGGGCCGACTATAATTCACCCCTCCACTTT
TRBV30	-	TRBJ1-2	-	CAWSYPGQLYGYTF	TGTGCCTGGAGTTACCCCGGACAGCTCTATGGCTACACCTTC
TRBV5-6	-	TRBJ2-7	TRBD1	CASSLGTVEQYF	TGTGCCAGCAGCCTGGGGACAGTTGAGCAGTACTTC
TRBV18	-	TRBJ1-2	TRBD1	CASSRNPPGQGDGYTF	TGTGCCAGCTCACGCAACCCCCCGGGACAGGGGGACGGCTACACCTTC
TRBV10-3	-	TRBJ1-2	-	CAISEGQANYGYTF	TGTGCCATCAGTGAGGGCCAGGCGAACTATGGCTACACCTTC
TRBV2	-	TRBJ1-4	-	CASKQMGAGEKLFF	TGTGCCAGCAAACAGATGGGGGCAGGTGAAAAACTGTTTTTT
TRBV5-6	-	TRBJ1-6	-	CASTLLGRDSPLHF	TGTGCCAGCACCTTACTGGGGAGGGATTCACCCCTCCACTTT
TRBV10-3	-	TRBJ2-1	-	CAISRGELSYNEQFF	TGTGCCATCAGCCGTGGAGAGTTAAGCTACAATGAGCAGTTCTTC
TRBV3-1/TRBV3-2	-	TRBJ1-1	-	CASSPTPGEAFF	TGTGCCAGCAGCCCGACTCCTGGAGAAGCTTTCTTT
TRBV5-1	-	TRBJ2-3	TRBD1	CASHGTASTDTQYF	TGCGCCAGCCACGGGACAGCTAGCACAGATACGCAGTATTTT